These T cell receptor beta chains were read from a single sample in a study of blood T cell repertoires in COVID-19. Generated by immunoSEQ multiplex PCR, the TCRdb table keeps only in-frame clones and is missing some. The sample holds some 120,000 clones; under 85% are singletons and the top ten take around 11%. The source material was peripheral blood. The source of these receptors is a man in his sixties with acute or convalescent COVID-19. CDR3s include the opening cysteine and the closing phenylalanine or tryptophan. Fields, in order: D gene, clone size, V gene, J gene, CDR3 length, CDR3 protein, CDR3 DNA. The D gene is left open where the match is weak. The size field is filled for only some rows; it gives once, few, many or a size class.

>-|-|TRBV6-6|TRBJ2-7|14
CASSQNRGGYEQYF
TGTGCCAGCAGCCAGAACAGGGGGGGGTACGAGCAGTACTTC
>-|-|TRBV5-4|TRBJ2-2|16
CASSLVPGIGTGELFF
TGTGCCAGCAGCTTGGTCCCGGGGATAGGCACCGGGGAGCTGTTTTTT
>TRBD1|few|TRBV30|TRBJ2-7|18
CAWSVLVARQGTTYEQYF
TGTGCCTGGAGTGTACTTGTGGCCAGACAGGGGACAACCTACGAGCAGTACTTC
>-|-|TRBV5-1|TRBJ2-5|14
CASSLSGYQETQYF
TGCGCCAGCAGCCTGTCGGGGTACCAAGAGACCCAGTACTTC
>-|-|TRBV28|TRBJ2-7|12
CASRGRAYEQYF
TGTGCCAGCAGGGGCAGGGCCTACGAGCAGTACTTC
>TRBD1|-|TRBV19|TRBJ1-2|15
CASSILGRGLEGYTF
TGTGCCAGTAGTATACTGGGCAGGGGGTTAGAGGGCTACACCTTC
>-|-|TRBV5-1|TRBJ2-7|16
CASSLASSSNSYEQYF
TGCGCCAGCAGCTTGGCCTCTAGCTCCAACTCCTACGAGCAGTACTTC
>-|-|TRBV5-6|TRBJ2-2|14
CASSFQGPTGELFF
TGTGCCAGCAGCTTTCAGGGCCCTACCGGGGAGCTGTTTTTT
>TRBD2|-|TRBV7-9|TRBJ2-2|17
CASSLGLAGGSTGELFF
TGTGCCAGCAGCTTGGGACTAGCGGGAGGGTCGACCGGGGAGCTGTTTTTT
>-|-|TRBV25-1|TRBJ2-5|16
CASSVPRPGYQETQYF
TGTGCCAGCAGTGTACCACGGCCAGGGTACCAAGAGACCCAGTACTTC